This TCR beta chain was obtained from a study of T cells after yellow fever vaccination. A single count supports this clonotype. V was cut by 4 bases and J by 9 bases, with 7 bases left in between. The CDR3 sequence is 11 residues long. Per the germline V gene, CDR1 is LGHDT and CDR2 is YNNKEL (reference sequence). TCRdb re-derived calls from the 5' RACE reads in MiXCR, one entry per CDR3 protein. Here the sample spans some 550,000 distinct CDR3 sequences, about a fifth being singletons. This clonotype was sampled from a man younger than 45 who received the YFV17D yellow fever vaccine. V gene TRBV3-1 combines with J gene TRBJ2-1, with D possibly being TRBD1 (5 bases). Sample: PBMCs, taken 15 days after the yellow fever booster vaccination. The CDR3 protein is CASSLQAEQFF. The DNA for the CDR3 is TGTGCCAGCAGCCTACAGGCTGAGCAGTTCTTC.